This TCR beta chain was sequenced for a study of cytomegalovirus exposure and HLA in healthy donors. Findings and limits, study-wide: Several of the most significant clusters appeared linked to common viral pathogens, based on a later analysis.

For this clone: Its cognate antigen is unknown.

V dropped 6 bases and J dropped 5 bases, with 14 bases sitting between them. The CDR3 extends over 15 amino acids. Germline V lookup: CDR1 MNHNY, CDR2 SVGAGI (reference sequence). PCR was performed using 60 Vbeta and 13 Jbeta primers. Sequencing was performed with immunoSEQ multiplex PCR; in TCRdb, only in-frame clones are kept and a portion is missing. The sample lists roughly 150,000 clones, around 80% occurring once. Material for sequencing was PBMCs. The TCR was taken from a boy aged 2 to 9 in good health and CMV-seronegative. This chain uses TRBV6-6 with TRBJ1-6, with D possibly being TRBD1 (5 bases). CDR3 nucleotides: TGTGCCAGCAGGACCAGGGTGGTGGATAATTCACCCCTCCACTTT. Its protein is CASRTRVVDNSPLHF.